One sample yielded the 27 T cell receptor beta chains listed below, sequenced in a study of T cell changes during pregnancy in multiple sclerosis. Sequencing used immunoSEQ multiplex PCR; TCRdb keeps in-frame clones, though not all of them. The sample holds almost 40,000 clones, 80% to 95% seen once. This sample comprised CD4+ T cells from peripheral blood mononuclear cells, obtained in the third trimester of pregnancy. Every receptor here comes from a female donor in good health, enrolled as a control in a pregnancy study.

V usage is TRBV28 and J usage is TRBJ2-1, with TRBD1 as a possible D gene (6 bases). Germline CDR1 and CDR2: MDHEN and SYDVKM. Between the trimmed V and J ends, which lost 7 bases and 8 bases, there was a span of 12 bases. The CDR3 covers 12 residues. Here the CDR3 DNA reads TGTGCCAGCAATACCAGGGGCTATGAGCAGTTCTTC. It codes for CASNTRGYEQFF.

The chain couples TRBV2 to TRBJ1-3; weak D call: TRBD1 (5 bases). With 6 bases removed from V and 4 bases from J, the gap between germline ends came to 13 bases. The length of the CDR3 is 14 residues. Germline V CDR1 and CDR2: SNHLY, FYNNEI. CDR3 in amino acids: CASRRDRAGNTIYF. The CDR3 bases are TGTGCCAGCAGGCGGGACCGAGCGGGAAACACCATATATTTT.

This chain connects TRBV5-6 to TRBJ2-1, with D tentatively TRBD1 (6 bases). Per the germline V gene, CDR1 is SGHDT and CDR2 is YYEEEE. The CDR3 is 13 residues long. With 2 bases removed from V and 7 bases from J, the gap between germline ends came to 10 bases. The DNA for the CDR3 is TGTGCCAGCAGCTTACTACAGGGAAATGAGCAGTTCTTC. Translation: CASSLLQGNEQFF.

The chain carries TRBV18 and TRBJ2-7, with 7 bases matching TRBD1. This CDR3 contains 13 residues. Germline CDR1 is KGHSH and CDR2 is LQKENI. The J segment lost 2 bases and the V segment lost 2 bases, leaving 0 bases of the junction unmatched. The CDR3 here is CASSPGTAYEQYF. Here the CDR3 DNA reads TGTGCCAGCTCACCAGGGACAGCCTACGAGCAGTACTTC.

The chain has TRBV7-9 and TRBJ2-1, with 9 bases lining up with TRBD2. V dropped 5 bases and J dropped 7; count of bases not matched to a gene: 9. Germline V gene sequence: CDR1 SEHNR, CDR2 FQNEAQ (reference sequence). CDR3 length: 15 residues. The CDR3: CASSPPGLAGNEQFF. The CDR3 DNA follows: TGTGCCAGCAGCCCCCCGGGACTAGCTGGGAATGAGCAGTTCTTC.

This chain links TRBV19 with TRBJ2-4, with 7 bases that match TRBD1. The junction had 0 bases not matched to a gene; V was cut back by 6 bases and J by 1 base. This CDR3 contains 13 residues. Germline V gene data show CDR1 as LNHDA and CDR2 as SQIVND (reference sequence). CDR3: CASRDRAKNIQYF. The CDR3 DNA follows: TGTGCCAGTAGGGACAGGGCCAAAAACATTCAGTACTTC.

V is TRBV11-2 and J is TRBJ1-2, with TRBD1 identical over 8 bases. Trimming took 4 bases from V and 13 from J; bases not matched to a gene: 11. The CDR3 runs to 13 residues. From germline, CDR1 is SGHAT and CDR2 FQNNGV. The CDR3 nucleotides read TGTGCCAGCAGCTCGCAGCCCCAGGGGGCCGCCACCTTC. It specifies CASSSQPQGAATF.

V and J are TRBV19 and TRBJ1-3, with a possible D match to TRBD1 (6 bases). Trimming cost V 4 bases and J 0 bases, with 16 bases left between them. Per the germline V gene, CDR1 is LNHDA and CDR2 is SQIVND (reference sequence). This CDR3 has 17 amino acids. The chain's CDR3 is CASSKIQGQGSGNTIYF. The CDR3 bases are TGTGCCAGTAGTAAGATACAGGGTCAGGGCTCTGGAAACACCATATATTTT.

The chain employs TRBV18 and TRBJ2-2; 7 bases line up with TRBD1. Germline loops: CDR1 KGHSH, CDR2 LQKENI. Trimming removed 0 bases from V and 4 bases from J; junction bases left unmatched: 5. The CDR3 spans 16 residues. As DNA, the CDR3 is TGTGCCAGCTCACCACCTTGGACAGGCCGCACCGGGGAGCTGTTTTTT. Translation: CASSPPWTGRTGELFF.

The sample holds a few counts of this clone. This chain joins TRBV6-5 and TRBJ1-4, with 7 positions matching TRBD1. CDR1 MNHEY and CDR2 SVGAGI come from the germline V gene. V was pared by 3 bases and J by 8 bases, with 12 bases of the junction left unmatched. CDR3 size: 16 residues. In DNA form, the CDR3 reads TGTGCCAGCAGTTATGACCGACGACAGGGATCCGAAAAACTGTTTTTT. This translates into CASSYDRRQGSEKLFF.

In DNA, the CDR3 is TGCGCCAGCAGCCAAGTCCACGACTACACCGGGGAGCTGTTTTTT. This sequence encodes CASSQVHDYTGELFF. This chain uses TRBV4-1 with TRBJ2-2; D gene unclear. Between the trimmed V and J ends, which lost 1 base and 3 bases, there was a span of 9 bases. The CDR3 runs to 15 residues. Germline V gives CDR1 MGHRA, CDR2 YSYEKL.

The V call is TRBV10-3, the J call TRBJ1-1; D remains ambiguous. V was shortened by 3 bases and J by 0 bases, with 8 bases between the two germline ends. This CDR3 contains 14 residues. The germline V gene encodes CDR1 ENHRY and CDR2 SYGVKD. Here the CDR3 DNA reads TGTGCCATCAGTGACCTCGGGGTGAACACTGAAGCTTTCTTT. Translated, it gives CAISDLGVNTEAFF.

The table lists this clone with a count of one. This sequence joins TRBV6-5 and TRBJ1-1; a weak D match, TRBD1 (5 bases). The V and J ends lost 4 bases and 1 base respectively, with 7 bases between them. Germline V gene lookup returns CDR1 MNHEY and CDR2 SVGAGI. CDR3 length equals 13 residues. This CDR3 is CASSSGQNTEAFF. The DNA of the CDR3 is TGTGCCAGCAGTTCCGGACAGAACACTGAAGCTTTCTTT.

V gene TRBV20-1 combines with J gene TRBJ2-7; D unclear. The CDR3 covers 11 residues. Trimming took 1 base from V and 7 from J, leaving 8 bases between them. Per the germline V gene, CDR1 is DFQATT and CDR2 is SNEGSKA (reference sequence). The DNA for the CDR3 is TGCAGTGCTAGAGCATCCGCGGAGCAGTACTTC. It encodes CSARASAEQYF.

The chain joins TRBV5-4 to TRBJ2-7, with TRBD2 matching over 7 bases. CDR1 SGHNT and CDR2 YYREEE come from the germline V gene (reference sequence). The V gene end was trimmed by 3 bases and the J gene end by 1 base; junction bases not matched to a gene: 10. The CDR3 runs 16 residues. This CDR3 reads CASSSPRGSESYEQYF. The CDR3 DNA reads TGTGCCAGCAGCTCCCCCCGCGGGAGTGAGTCCTACGAGCAGTACTTC. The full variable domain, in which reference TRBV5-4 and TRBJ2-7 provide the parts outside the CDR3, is ETGVTQSPTHLIKTRGQQVTLRCSSQSGHNTVSWYQQALGQGPQFIFQYYREEENGRGNFPPRFSGLQFPNYSSELNVNALELDDSALYLCASSSPRGSESYEQYFGPGTRLTVT.

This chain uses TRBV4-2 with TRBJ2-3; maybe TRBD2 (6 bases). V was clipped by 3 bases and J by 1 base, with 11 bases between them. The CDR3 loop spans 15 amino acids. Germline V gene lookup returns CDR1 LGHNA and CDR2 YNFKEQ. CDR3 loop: CASSQVSGGTDTQYF. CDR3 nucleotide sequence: TGTGCCAGCAGCCAGGTTTCGGGGGGCACAGATACGCAGTATTTT.

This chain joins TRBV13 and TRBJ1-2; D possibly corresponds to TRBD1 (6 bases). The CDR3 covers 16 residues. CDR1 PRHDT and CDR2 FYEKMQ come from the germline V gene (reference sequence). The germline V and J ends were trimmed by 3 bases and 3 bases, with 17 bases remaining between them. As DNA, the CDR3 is TGTGCCAGCAGCTTTAAGTCACAGGGCGAATACTATGGCTACACCTTC. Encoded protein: CASSFKSQGEYYGYTF.

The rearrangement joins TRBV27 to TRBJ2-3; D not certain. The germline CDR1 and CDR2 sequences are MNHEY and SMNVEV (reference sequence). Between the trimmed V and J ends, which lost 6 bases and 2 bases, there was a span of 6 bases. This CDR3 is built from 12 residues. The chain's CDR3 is CASSPHTDTQYF. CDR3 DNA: TGTGCCAGCAGCCCCCACACAGATACGCAGTATTTT.

CDR3 protein: CASTTRLWLFF. As DNA, the CDR3 is TGTGCCAGCACCACTCGTCTCTGGCTGTTTTTT. The V gene is TRBV6-1, the J gene TRBJ1-4, with unresolved D. The V and J ends lost 7 bases and 14 bases respectively, with 14 bases between them. CDR1 and CDR2 from the germline V gene are MNHNS and SASEGT. CDR3 length: 11 residues.

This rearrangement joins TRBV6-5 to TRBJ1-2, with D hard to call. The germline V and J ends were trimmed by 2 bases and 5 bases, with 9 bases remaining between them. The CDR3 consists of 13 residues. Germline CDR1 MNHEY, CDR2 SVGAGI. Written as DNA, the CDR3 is TGTGCCAGCAGTTACGACTTACTATATGGCTACACCTTC. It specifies CASSYDLLYGYTF.

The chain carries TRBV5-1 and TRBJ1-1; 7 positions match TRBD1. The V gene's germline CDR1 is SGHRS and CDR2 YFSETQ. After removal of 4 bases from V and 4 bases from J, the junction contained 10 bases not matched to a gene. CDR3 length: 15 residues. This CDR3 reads CASSLGTAESTEAFF. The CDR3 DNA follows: TGCGCCAGCAGCCTAGGGACAGCAGAAAGCACTGAAGCTTTCTTT.

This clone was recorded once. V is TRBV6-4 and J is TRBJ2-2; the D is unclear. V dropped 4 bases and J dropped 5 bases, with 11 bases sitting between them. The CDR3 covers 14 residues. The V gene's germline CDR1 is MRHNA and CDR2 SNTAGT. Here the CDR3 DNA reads TGTGCCAGCAGTGTCCACGAACAGACCGGGGAGCTGTTTTTT. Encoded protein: CASSVHEQTGELFF.

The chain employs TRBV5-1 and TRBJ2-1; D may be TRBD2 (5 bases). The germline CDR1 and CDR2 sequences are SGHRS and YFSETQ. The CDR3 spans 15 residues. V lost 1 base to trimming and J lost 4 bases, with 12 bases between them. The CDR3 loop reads CASSLPDLQYNEQFF. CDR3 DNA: TGCGCCAGCAGCTTGCCGGACTTGCAGTACAATGAGCAGTTCTTC.

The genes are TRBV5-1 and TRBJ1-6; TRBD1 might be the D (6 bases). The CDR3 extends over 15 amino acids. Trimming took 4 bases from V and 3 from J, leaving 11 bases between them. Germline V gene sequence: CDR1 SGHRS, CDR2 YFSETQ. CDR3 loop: CASSTGSVYNSPLHF. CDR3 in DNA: TGCGCCAGCAGCACAGGGTCTGTCTATAATTCACCCCTCCACTTT.

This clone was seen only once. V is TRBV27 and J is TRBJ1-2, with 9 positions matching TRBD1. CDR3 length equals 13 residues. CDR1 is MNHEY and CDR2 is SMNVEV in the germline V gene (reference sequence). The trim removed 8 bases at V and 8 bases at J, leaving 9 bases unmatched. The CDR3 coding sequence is TGTGCCAGCCCCCTCACAGGGGGCCACGGCTACACCTTC. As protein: CASPLTGGHGYTF.

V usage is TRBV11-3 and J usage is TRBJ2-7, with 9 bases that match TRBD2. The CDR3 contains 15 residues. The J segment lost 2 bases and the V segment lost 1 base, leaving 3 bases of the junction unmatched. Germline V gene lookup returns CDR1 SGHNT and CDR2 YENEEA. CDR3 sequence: CASSLAASGTYEQYF. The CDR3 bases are TGTGCCAGCAGCTTAGCGGCTAGCGGGACCTACGAGCAGTACTTC.

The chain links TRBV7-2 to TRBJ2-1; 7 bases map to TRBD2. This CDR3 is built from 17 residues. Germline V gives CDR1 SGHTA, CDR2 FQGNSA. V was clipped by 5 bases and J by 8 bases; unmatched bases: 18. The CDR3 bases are TGTGCCAGCAGCCCCAGGACGGGCGGGAGAGGTGTGGATGAGCAGTTCTTC. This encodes CASSPRTGGRGVDEQFF. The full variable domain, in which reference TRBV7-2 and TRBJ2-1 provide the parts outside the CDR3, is GAGVSQSPSNKVTEKGKDVELRCDPISGHTALYWYRQSLGQGLEFLIYFQGNSAPDKSGLPSDRFSAERTGGSVSTLTIQRTQQEDSAVYLCASSPRTGGRGVDEQFFGPGTRLTVL.